These T cell receptor beta chains were read from a single sample in a study of blood T cell repertoires in COVID-19. Sequenced by immunoSEQ multiplex PCR; TCRdb stores in-frame clones only, minus some. The sample lists 110,000 or so clones, around 83% occurring once. Input material: peripheral blood. These receptors were taken from an older woman with COVID-19, enrolled during active disease. Each CDR3 is given without its conserved first and last residue. Fields, in order: J gene, V gene, CDR3 protein.

TRBJ1-3 TRBV9 ASSVEIADSGNTIY
TRBJ1-1 TRBV24-1 ATSEGQDMNTEAF
TRBJ2-3 TRBV7-9 ASSPGQPSTDTQY
TRBJ2-7 TRBV1 PSPGQGGHEQY
TRBJ2-5 TRBV18 ASSPVRLAGKETQY
TRBJ1-5 TRBV19 ASSMMTGNSNQPQH
TRBJ1-3 TRBV13 ASSLETRGNTIY
TRBJ1-5 TRBV10-3 AISEGGQGFVQPQH
TRBJ2-5 TRBV27 ASGSGETQY
TRBJ1-2 TRBV6-5 ASSYQTGGDGYT
TRBJ1-2 TRBV6-4 ASSSGQGNYGYT
TRBJ2-3 TRBV7-2 ASSPEATSGPDTQY
TRBJ1-2 TRBV11-3 ASSLGNRHYGYT
TRBJ1-6 TRBV4-1 ASSPRQARGPLH
TRBJ2-1 TRBV5-8 ASSRRSRLAGVVSYNEQF
TRBJ2-1 TRBV5-4 ASSWGTGASYNEQF
TRBJ2-3 TRBV9 ASSVGGGSPADTQY
TRBJ2-2 TRBV5-1 ASSFTGNTGELF
TRBJ1-3 TRBV30 AWSMFAGKVSGNTIY
TRBJ2-7 TRBV4-3 ASSPGGGYEQY
TRBJ2-5 TRBV3-1/TRBV3-2 ASSQTQSGTQY
TRBJ2-5 TRBV15 ATSRGQWGQETQY
TRBJ2-7 TRBV19 ASSITRDSYEQY
TRBJ2-2 TRBV27 ASRPQGWGDPGELF
TRBJ2-7 TRBV18 ASSITGGFSYEQY
TRBJ2-5 TRBV7-9 ASSPDTGRETQY
TRBJ2-2 TRBV16 ASSRQTGELF
TRBJ1-2 TRBV18 ASSPRGGEYGYT
TRBJ1-1 TRBV4-1 ASSPHREPEAF
TRBJ1-1 TRBV18 ASSPRRQGQNTEAF
TRBJ1-4 TRBV19 ASTPRGVASTNEKLF
TRBJ1-1 TRBV5-1 ASSPSGNTEAF
TRBJ2-1 TRBV10-3 AISEQANSRGPI
TRBJ1-4 TRBV9 ASSIPQGGNEKLF
TRBJ1-5 TRBV9 ASSAGGNQPQH
TRBJ2-7 TRBV9 ASSARQSGAEIYEQY
TRBJ1-6 TRBV5-1 ASSLLPLDRGGFRTYNSPLH
TRBJ2-5 TRBV5-4 ASSPGQATRETQY
TRBJ1-6 TRBV30 AWSLVGQCPSPLH
TRBJ1-1 TRBV7-9 ASSPGIEAF
TRBJ1-2 TRBV12-5 ASGLTGVDYGYT
TRBJ1-2 TRBV4-2 ASSQSILGTQAVHGYT
TRBJ2-2 TRBV10-3 AIKKPSGGNTGELF
TRBJ1-1 TRBV5-1 ASSPQGADTEAF
TRBJ2-1 TRBV6-2/TRBV6-3 ASSYSWTSGGIDKQF
TRBJ2-7 TRBV7-8 ASSLARSGIVYYEQY
TRBJ1-5 TRBV19 ASAGQYSNQPQH
TRBJ2-7 TRBV7-9 AIQTAGGEQY
TRBJ2-1 TRBV7-9 ASSWLLAGDYNEQF
TRBJ2-3 TRBV29-1 SVGRLAGPPDTQY
TRBJ2-7 TRBV11-3 ASSHSTGGFEQY
TRBJ2-3 TRBV5-1 ASSTLAGGARDTQY
TRBJ2-5 TRBV5-1 ASNSGQGTQETQY
TRBJ1-5 TRBV21-1 ASSKERGLRPQH